Presented here are 27 T cell receptor beta chains from one specimen sequenced in a study of glioma-infiltrating T cells. Amplification of TCR alpha and beta CDR3 regions from RNA used iRepertoire nested multiplex PCR. TCRdb independently ran MiXCR on the multiplex PCR reads; one entry per CDR3 protein. The sample holds around 350,000 distinct CDR3 sequences, roughly two fifths seen once. Sequencing input: glioma tissue, nonneoplastic brain tissue, or PBMCs (not recorded which). Every receptor here comes from a human donor with low-grade glioma or glioblastoma, undergoing nonglioma brain surgery, or in good health (not recorded which).

The V call is TRBV12-3 or TRBV12-4, the J call TRBJ2-1; TRBD1 or TRBD2 may be the D gene (5 bases each). The CDR3 runs 14 residues. Trimming stripped 7 bases from V and 8 bases from J, with 18 bases between. CDR3 loop: CASTRTPLGDEQFF. DNA of the CDR3: TGTGCCAGCACTAGGACACCCCTGGGGGATGAGCAGTTCTTC.

In its sample, this clonotype was seen a few times. This chain uses TRBV28 with TRBJ2-5; 12 nucleotides agree with TRBD2. Looked up from germline, CDR1 is MDHEN and CDR2 is SYDVKM. CDR3 length: 17 amino acids. The V gene end was trimmed by 2 bases and the J gene end by 5 bases; junction bases not matched to a gene: 9. The CDR3 reads CASSLDLAGGPDETQYF. The CDR3 region has the DNA TGTGCCAGCAGTTTAGACCTAGCGGGAGGGCCGGATGAGACCCAGTACTTC.

This clonotype was found a few times. The chain has TRBV27 and TRBJ2-1; 8 bases map to TRBD2. The CDR3 is made up of 16 amino acids. CDR1 is MNHEY, CDR2 SMNVEV, per germline (reference sequence). V was pared by 3 bases and J by 0 bases, with 4 bases of the junction left unmatched. CDR3 residues: CASSFREGHSYNEQFF. The CDR3 DNA reads TGTGCCAGCAGTTTCCGGGAGGGCCACTCCTACAATGAGCAGTTCTTC.

This clonotype was seen ten or more times. The gene calls are TRBV27 and TRBJ2-7; 10 nucleotides align to TRBD1. Germline trimming cut 0 bases from V and 2 bases from J; bases unmatched to any gene: 4. CDR1 MNHEY and CDR2 SMNVEV come from the germline V gene (reference sequence). The CDR3 is 16 amino acids. CDR3 amino acids: CASSLSGTGVTYEQYF. The CDR3 DNA reads TGTGCCAGCAGTTTATCGGGGACAGGGGTCACCTACGAGCAGTACTTC.

This clonotype was counted between two and nine times. The chain employs TRBV7-9 and TRBJ2-3; 9 nucleotides agree with TRBD2. V shed 5 bases, J shed 1 base, and the junction held 16 bases outside the gene matches. Germline V gene data show CDR1 as SEHNR and CDR2 as FQNEAQ (reference sequence). The length of the CDR3 is 19 residues. CDR3 sequence (DNA): TGTGCCAGCAGCCCAATGTGGCGGCGGGAGGGCCTTGGCACAGATACGCAGTATTTT. It translates to CASSPMWRREGLGTDTQYF.

This chain joins TRBV6-6 and TRBJ1-3; D not certain. The CDR3 extends over 16 amino acids. Germline V gene lookup returns CDR1 MNHNY and CDR2 SVGAGI (reference sequence). Trimming took 0 bases from V and 3 from J, leaving 12 bases between them. CDR3 nucleotides: TGTGCCAGCAGTTACTCGGTCCCCTGGGATGGAAACACCATATATTTT. Translating gives CASSYSVPWDGNTIYF.

This clonotype was observed many times. The chain uses TRBV27 and TRBJ2-2; D is unresolved. V was shortened by 8 bases and J by 2 bases, with 15 bases between the two germline ends. The CDR3 has 15 amino acids. CDR1 is MNHEY, CDR2 SMNVEV, per germline (reference sequence). The CDR3 here is CASGVGISNTGELFF. DNA for the CDR3: TGTGCCAGCGGGGTAGGCATTAGCAACACCGGGGAGCTGTTTTTT.

The chain carries TRBV6-1 and TRBJ1-1; D gene unclear. In germline, CDR1 is MNHNS, CDR2 SASEGT. The CDR3 has 14 amino acids. Trimming cost V 2 bases and J 3 bases, with 10 bases left between them. The chain's CDR3 is CASSESMGYTEAFF. CDR3 nucleotide sequence: TGTGCCAGCAGTGAAAGTATGGGGTACACTGAAGCTTTCTTT.

This clonotype was observed at least ten times. V is TRBV6-1 and J is TRBJ1-5; a weak D match, TRBD1 (5 bases). The CDR3 extends over 15 amino acids. CDR1 is MNHNS, CDR2 SASEGT, per germline. Trimming pared 7 bases from V and 3 bases from J, leaving 16 bases between. In nucleotides, the CDR3 is TGTGCCAGCATTGACAGCGGGGGAGACAATCAGCCCCAGCATTTT. Translation: CASIDSGGDNQPQHF.

This clonotype appeared many times. V usage is TRBV28 and J usage is TRBJ1-1, with unresolved D. Germline values: CDR1 MDHEN, CDR2 SYDVKM. The CDR3 sequence is 16 residues long. The V end was cut by 5 bases, the J end by 2 bases, with 18 bases between. The CDR3 bases are TGTGCCAGCAGTCTACTGACCGGGCCAACTAACACTGAAGCTTTCTTT. Translation: CASSLLTGPTNTEAFF.

This clonotype was observed a few times. The CDR3 DNA sequence: TGCGCCAGCAGTCAACACGGACTAGCTGATTCCTACGAGCAGTACTTC. Translation: CASSQHGLADSYEQYF. The V and J genes are TRBV4-1 and TRBJ2-7; 8 bases align to TRBD2. The CDR3 runs to 16 residues. V was clipped by 6 bases and J by 1 base; unmatched bases: 11. Germline CDR1 and CDR2: MGHRA and YSYEKL.

DNA for the CDR3: TGCGCCAGCAGTGGGGGGACTAGCGGGAGAGTGAACTACGAGCAGTACTTC. It translates to CASSGGTSGRVNYEQYF. The chain combines TRBV10-2 with TRBJ2-7; 14 nucleotides agree with TRBD2. V was pared by 4 bases and J by 3 bases, with 8 bases of the junction left unmatched. This CDR3 contains 17 residues. Looked up from germline, CDR1 is WSHSY and CDR2 is SAAADI.

This clonotype was picked up many times. The chain employs TRBV4-2 and TRBJ1-2, with 7 bases identical to TRBD1. Germline V gene data show CDR1 as LGHNA and CDR2 as YNFKEQ. With 3 bases clipped from V and 4 bases from J, the junction kept 8 bases outside the gene matches. CDR3 length: 15 amino acids. CDR3 residues: CASSHRTGGIYGYTF. The DNA for the CDR3 is TGTGCCAGCAGCCACCGGACAGGCGGAATCTATGGCTACACCTTC.

This clonotype was seen repeatedly, ten times or more. The gene calls are TRBV20-1 and TRBJ2-7, with TRBD2 matching over 8 bases. V lost 3 bases, J lost 1 base, and 2 bases stayed unmatched. The CDR3 spans 13 residues. In germline, CDR1 is DFQATT, CDR2 SNEGSKA (reference sequence). For the CDR3, the DNA is TGCAGTGCTAGGAGCGGGAGTTCCTACGAGCAGTACTTC. Translation gives CSARSGSSYEQYF.

CDR3 amino acids: CASSHLGESAGELFF. The CDR3 DNA reads as TGCGCCAGCAGCCATCTTGGGGAGTCCGCCGGGGAGCTGTTTTTT. V usage is TRBV4-1 and J usage is TRBJ2-2; perhaps TRBD2 as D (5 bases). The CDR3 length is 15 residues. The germline CDR1 and CDR2 sequences are MGHRA and YSYEKL. Trimming took 3 bases from V and 6 from J, leaving 14 bases between them.

V usage is TRBV19 and J usage is TRBJ1-1, with D perhaps matching TRBD1 (5 bases). V was shortened by 6 bases and J by 7 bases, with 15 bases between the two germline ends. The CDR3 loop spans 13 amino acids. Germline CDR1 and CDR2: LNHDA and SQIVND (reference sequence). The DNA of the CDR3 is TGTGCCAGTAGCCCACGGGACGCCCTTGAAGCTTTCTTT. Its protein product is CASSPRDALEAFF.

As regards this clonotype: Being one base from a much bigger clone, this may be a read error. The J gene is TRBJ2-3, the V gene TRBV6-5, with D possibly matching TRBD2 (6 bases). The CDR3 covers 17 residues. Germline V gene sequence: CDR1 MNHEY, CDR2 SVGAGI. The CDR3 reads CASSLTTSPPNTGTQYF. The CDR3 coding sequence is TGTGCCAGCAGTCTGACGACTAGTCCTCCTAACACAGGTACGCAGTATTTT.

For this clonotype: One junction end does not reproduce the germline sequence, and a read error may be involved. The chain has TRBV27 and TRBJ2-1, with TRBD2 matching 8 bases. Germline CDR1 reads MNHEY; CDR2 reads SMNVEV (reference sequence). The CDR3 spans 16 residues. The CDR3 region has the DNA TGTGCCAGCAGCTTAGGAGCGGGAGCCCCGGGCAATAAGCAGTTCTTC. Amino acid sequence: CASSLGAGAPGNKQFF.

The CDR3 DNA follows: TGTGCCAGCAGGATGACACTTGGTGAGCAGTTCTTC. Its translation: CASRMTLGEQFF. The V gene is TRBV12-3 or TRBV12-4, the J gene TRBJ2-1, with D hard to call. V was cut by 6 bases and J by 9 bases, with 12 bases left in between. There are 12 residues in the CDR3.

The gene calls are TRBV5-4 and TRBJ2-5; the D is unclear. V was clipped by 4 bases and J by 0 bases, with 10 bases between them. This CDR3 has 14 residues. The V gene's germline CDR1 is SGHNT and CDR2 YYREEE (reference sequence). The CDR3 sequence is CASSPPKYQETQYF. In DNA, the CDR3 is TGTGCCAGCAGCCCCCCCAAATACCAAGAGACCCAGTACTTC.

This clonotype is a singleton in its sample. At one end, the junction sequence differs from germline, possibly due to a read error. This chain uses TRBV28 with TRBJ1-5; 8 nucleotides agree with TRBD1. Germline V gene lookup returns CDR1 MDHEN and CDR2 SYDVKM. This CDR3 comprises 13 residues. In nucleotides, the CDR3 is TGTGCAAGCAGGGGGCTACGCAATCAGACCCAGCATTTT. This translates into CASRGLRNQTQHF. The full variable domain, its missing parts supplied by reference TRBV28 and TRBJ1-5, is DVKVTQSSRYLVKRTGEKVFLECVQDMDHENMFWYRQDPGLGLRLIYFSYDVKMKEKGDIPEGYSVSREKKERFSLILESASTNQTSMYLCASRGLRNQTQHFGDGTRLSIL.

Of note for this clonotype: No DNA is shown, since the ends of the CDR3 on it are uncertain; the CDR3 is the one TCRdb lists. The chain combines TRBV7-6 with TRBJ2-7; no DNA check was done on the table's D call, TRBD1. Germline CDR1 reads SGHVS; CDR2 reads FNYEAQ. With termini counted, the CDR3 has 20 amino acids. CDR3 residues: CASSFYICSAPGLGHYEQYF.

As regards this clonotype: A much more abundant neighbour one base away suggests this may be a read error. As DNA, the CDR3 is TGTGCCAGCACCCGAGACCCCGCCTACAGTGAGCAGTTCTTC. Translation: CASTRDPAYSEQFF. The rearrangement links TRBV27 to TRBJ2-1; D is unresolved. Germline V lookup: CDR1 MNHEY, CDR2 SMNVEV (reference sequence). This CDR3 is built from 14 residues.

The table lists this clonotype with many counts. The chain couples TRBV28 to TRBJ2-2, with TRBD2 matching 9 bases. CDR3 length: 14 amino acids. V shed 8 bases and J 4 bases; nucleotides not matched to a gene: 5. CDR1 and CDR2 from the germline V gene are MDHEN and SYDVKM. CDR3 coding DNA: TGTGCCAGCGGTAGCGGGAGTCGCACCGGGGAGCTGTTTTTT. Encoded protein: CASGSGSRTGELFF.

A remark on this clonotype: A much larger clone lies a single base off, so this may be a read error. The CDR3 loop is CDTSRARATRGPQHF. In nucleotides, the CDR3 is TGTGACACCAGCAGAGCCCGCGCTACTCGAGGGCCCCAGCATTTT. The rearrangement joins TRBV15 to TRBJ1-5; unclear D gene. Looked up from germline, CDR1 is LNHNV and CDR2 is YYDKDF (reference sequence). The CDR3 has 15 amino acids.

A few counts support this clonotype. The chain recombines TRBV19 with TRBJ2-2; 10 positions agree with TRBD2. This CDR3 region has 17 residues. Germline V CDR1 and CDR2: LNHDA, SQIVND (reference sequence). V dropped 7 bases and J dropped 1; count of bases not matched to a gene: 9. The CDR3 DNA is TGTGCCAGTACCAGTCGGACTAGCGGATTGAACACCGGGGAGCTGTTTTTT. The encoded protein is CASTSRTSGLNTGELFF.

This rearrangement joins TRBV4-2 to TRBJ1-1; 8 bases are a match to TRBD1. The CDR3 has 16 amino acids. Trimming at V came to 3 bases and at J to 1 base, leaving 7 bases not matched to a gene. CDR1 is LGHNA, CDR2 YNFKEQ, per germline. DNA for the CDR3: TGTGCCAGCAGCCAGTATTGGACAGGGAGGAACACTGAAGCTTTCTTT. Encoded protein: CASSQYWTGRNTEAFF.